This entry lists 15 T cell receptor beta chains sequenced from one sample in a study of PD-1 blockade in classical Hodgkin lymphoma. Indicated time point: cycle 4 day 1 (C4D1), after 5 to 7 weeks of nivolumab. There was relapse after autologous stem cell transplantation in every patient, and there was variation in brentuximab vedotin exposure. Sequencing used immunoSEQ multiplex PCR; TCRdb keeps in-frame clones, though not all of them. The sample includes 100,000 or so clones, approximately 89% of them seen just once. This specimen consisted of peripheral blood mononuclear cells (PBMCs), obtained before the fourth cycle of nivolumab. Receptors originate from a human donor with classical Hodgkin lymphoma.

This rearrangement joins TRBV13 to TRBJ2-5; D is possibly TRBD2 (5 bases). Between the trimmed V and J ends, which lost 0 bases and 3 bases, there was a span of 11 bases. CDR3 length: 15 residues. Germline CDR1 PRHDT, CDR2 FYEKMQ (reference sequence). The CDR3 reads CASSLGLRVKETQYF. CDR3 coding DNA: TGTGCCAGCAGCTTAGGCTTGAGGGTAAAAGAGACCCAGTACTTC.

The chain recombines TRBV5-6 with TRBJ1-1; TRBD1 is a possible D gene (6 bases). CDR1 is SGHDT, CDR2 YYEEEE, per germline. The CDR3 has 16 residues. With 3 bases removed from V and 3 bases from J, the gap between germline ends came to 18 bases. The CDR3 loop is CASSYGVLRGDTEAFF. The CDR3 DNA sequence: TGTGCCAGCAGCTATGGGGTTTTAAGGGGGGACACTGAAGCTTTCTTT.

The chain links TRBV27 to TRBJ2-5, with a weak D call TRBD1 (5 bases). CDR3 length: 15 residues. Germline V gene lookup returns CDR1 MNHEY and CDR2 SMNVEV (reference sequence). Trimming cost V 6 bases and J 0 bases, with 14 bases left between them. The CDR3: CASSQGFPYQETQYF. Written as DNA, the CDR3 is TGTGCCAGCAGCCAGGGTTTTCCGTACCAAGAGACCCAGTACTTC.

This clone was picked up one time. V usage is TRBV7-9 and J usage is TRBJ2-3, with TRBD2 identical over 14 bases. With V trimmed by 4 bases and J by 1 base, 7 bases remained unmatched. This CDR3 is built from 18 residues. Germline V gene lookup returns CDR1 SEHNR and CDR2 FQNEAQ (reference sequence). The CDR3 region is CASSSGLAGGGGTDTQYF. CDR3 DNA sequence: TGTGCCAGCAGCTCCGGACTAGCGGGAGGAGGGGGCACAGATACGCAGTATTTT.

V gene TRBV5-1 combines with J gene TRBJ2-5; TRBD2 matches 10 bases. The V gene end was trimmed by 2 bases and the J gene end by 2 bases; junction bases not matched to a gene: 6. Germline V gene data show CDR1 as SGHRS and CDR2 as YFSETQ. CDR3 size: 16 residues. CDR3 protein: CASSLTGLAKQETQYF. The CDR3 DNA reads TGCGCCAGCAGCTTAACGGGACTAGCGAAACAAGAGACCCAGTACTTC.

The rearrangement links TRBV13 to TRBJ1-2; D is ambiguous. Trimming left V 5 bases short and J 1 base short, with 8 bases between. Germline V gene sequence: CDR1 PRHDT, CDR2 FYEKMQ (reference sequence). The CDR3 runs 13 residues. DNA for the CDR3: TGTGCCAGCAGCCAGGTCGATAACTATGGCTACACCTTC. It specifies CASSQVDNYGYTF.

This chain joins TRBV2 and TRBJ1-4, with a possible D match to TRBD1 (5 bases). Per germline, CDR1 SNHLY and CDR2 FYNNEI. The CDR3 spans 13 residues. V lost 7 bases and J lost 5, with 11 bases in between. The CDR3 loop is CASMRQGNEKLFF. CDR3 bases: TGTGCCAGCATGAGGCAGGGAAATGAAAAACTGTTTTTT.

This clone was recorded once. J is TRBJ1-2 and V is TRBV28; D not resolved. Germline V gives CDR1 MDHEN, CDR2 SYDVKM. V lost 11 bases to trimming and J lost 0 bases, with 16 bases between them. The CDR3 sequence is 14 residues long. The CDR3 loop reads CASLQAYPNYGYTF. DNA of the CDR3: TGTGCCTCCCTCCAGGCTTATCCTAACTATGGCTACACCTTC.

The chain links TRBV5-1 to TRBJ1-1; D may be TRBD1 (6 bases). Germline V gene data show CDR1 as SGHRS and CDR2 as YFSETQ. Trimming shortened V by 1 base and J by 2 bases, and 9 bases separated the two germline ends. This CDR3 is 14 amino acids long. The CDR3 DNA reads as TGCGCCAGCAGCTTGTTGGGACACAACACTGAAGCTTTCTTT. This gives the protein CASSLLGHNTEAFF. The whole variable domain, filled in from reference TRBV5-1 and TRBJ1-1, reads KAGVTQTPRYLIKTRGQQVTLSCSPISGHRSVSWYQQTPGQGLQFLFEYFSETQRNKGNFPGRFSGRQFSNSRSEMNVSTLELGDSALYLCASSLLGHNTEAFFGQGTRLTVV.

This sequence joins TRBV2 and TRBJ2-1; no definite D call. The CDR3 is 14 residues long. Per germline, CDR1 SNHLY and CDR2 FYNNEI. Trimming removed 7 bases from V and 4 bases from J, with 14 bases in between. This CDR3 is CASIREMGYNEQFF. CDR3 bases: TGTGCCAGCATAAGGGAAATGGGGTACAATGAGCAGTTCTTC.

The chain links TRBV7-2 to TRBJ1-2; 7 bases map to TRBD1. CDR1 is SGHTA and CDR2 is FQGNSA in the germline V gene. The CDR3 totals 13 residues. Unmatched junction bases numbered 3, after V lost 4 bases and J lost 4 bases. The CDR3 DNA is TGTGCCAGCAGCTCCGACAGGGCCTATGGCTACACCTTC. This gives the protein CASSSDRAYGYTF.

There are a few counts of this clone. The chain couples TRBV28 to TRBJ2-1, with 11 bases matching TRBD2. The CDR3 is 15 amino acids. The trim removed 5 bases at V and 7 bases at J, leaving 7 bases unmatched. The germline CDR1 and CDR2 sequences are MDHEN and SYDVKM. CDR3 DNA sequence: TGTGCCAGCAGTGAACCGACTAGCGGGAAGAATGAGCAGTTCTTC. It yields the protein CASSEPTSGKNEQFF. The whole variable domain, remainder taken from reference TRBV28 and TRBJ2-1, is DVKVTQSSRYLVKRTGEKVFLECVQDMDHENMFWYRQDPGLGLRLIYFSYDVKMKEKGDIPEGYSVSREKKERFSLILESASTNQTSMYLCASSEPTSGKNEQFFGPGTRLTVL.

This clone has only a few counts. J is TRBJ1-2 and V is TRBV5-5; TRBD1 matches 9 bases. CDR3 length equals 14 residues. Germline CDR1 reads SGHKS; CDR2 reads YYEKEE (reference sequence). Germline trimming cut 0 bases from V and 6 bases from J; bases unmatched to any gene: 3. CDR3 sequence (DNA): TGTGCCAGCAGCTTGGGAGGACAGGGGAATGGCTACACCTTC. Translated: CASSLGGQGNGYTF.

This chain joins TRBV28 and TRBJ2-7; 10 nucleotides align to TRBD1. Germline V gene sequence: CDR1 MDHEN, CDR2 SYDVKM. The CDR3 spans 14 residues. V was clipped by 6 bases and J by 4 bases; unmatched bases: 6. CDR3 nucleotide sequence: TGTGCCAGCAGGTCCGGACAGGGGGTGTACGAGCAGTACTTC. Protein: CASRSGQGVYEQYF.

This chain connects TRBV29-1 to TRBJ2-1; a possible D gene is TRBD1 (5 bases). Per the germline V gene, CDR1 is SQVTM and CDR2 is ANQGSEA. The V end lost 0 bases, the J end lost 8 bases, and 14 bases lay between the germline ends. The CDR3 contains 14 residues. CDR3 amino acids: CSVEDWGQRDEQFF. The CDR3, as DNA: TGCAGCGTTGAAGATTGGGGCCAACGGGATGAGCAGTTCTTC.